This T cell receptor (beta chain) was recovered during a study of response to subunit inactivated influenza vaccine. Regarding the study as a whole: Only a handful of new T cells, the authors suggested, are recruited with each seasonal influenza vaccination.

Note on this clonotype: Its antigen is unknown.

The germline gives CDR1 SQVTM, CDR2 ANQGSEA. There are 13 residues in the CDR3. Trimming removed 4 bases from V and 2 bases from J, with 11 bases in between. TCRdb ran MiXCR on the RT-PCR reads and lists one entry per CDR3 protein. The data contain about 520,000 distinct CDR3 sequences, about 25% of them singletons. The chain joins TRBV29-1 to TRBJ2-5; D is possibly TRBD1 (6 bases). Sequenced material: CD4+ T cells sorted from PBMCs, taken around 5 days after vaccination. The source is a man aged 50 to 59 who received an inactivated influenza vaccine. The CDR3 bases are TGCAGCGTTGGGGGACACCTACAAGAGACCCAGTACTTC. Its translation is CSVGGHLQETQYF.